This T cell receptor (beta chain) is from a study of blood T cell repertoires in COVID-19 (TCRdb year 2020). For the wider study: Samples covering the acute and convalescent phases of COVID-19 were provided by collaborators in the United States, Italy and Spain. The material from the prospective study consisted of cDNA or gDNA derived from T cells, B-cell-depleted T cells, or PBMCs. The dataset comprised deeply sampled blood TCRbeta repertoires from subjects exposed to, actively infected with, or recovered from COVID-19. A freely available public database, intended as a resource for researchers studying the immune response to SARS-CoV-2, is where the repertoires were released. The samples were drawn from the first 160 participants of the ongoing ImmuneRACE study and from 950 to 1,500 subjects provided by 6 global collaborators. Sample metadata almost always included a de-identified subject ID, COVID-19 status, age in years and sex. Where HLA class I and class II types were available, the types were taken from metadata supplied by the sample provider, not from assay-based typing.

The immunoSEQ Assay, a bias-controlled multiplex PCR, was used to amplify TCRbeta CDR3 regions from genomic DNA. Per the original workflow: The number of nucleated cells in each sample was estimated from the amplification of reference gene primers within the assay. To quantify the absolute abundance of each unique TCRbeta CDR3 rearrangement, sequence reads were collapsed and filtered. For each sample, productive Simpson clonality was calculated as the square root of Simpson's diversity index over productive rearrangements. In its TCRdb copy, this immuneACCESS table keeps in-frame sequences only and misses some clones. Where compared with another copy, unresolved V genes explain less than half of these, and the others have no known cause. V and J calls and clone size are those listed in that table; D and trimming were worked out from the DNA. The table for this sample lists 150,000 to 200,000 clones; around nine tenths of them were counted only once. The ten largest clones take up under 6.5% of the sample.

The paper as a whole reports these results and caveats: How much clinical and demographic metadata was included differed by source and by participant, and the metadata was provided uncurated.

Collaborating institutions collected whole blood in K2EDTA tubes following their own protocols. For TCRbeta analysis, collaborator samples were shipped as frozen whole blood, as isolated PBMCs, or as DNA extracted from either sample type. This clone has only a few counts. The specificity of this receptor is unknown. There are no base qualities to consult, and no much larger clone falls within one base. From a lookup of the germline V gene (reference sequence), CDR1 and CDR2 are LNHDA and SQIVND. Trimming takes 4 bases off V and 5 bases off J; junction bases not matched to a gene: 4. The CDR3 numbers 13 residues from cysteine through phenylalanine. The sequence is cut down to CDR3 DNA, 39 bases in frame from base 1.

The sample was peripheral blood. The rearranged segments are TRBV19 and TRBJ1-1; the junction holds 7 bases that match TRBD1. This TCR was sampled from a man between 35 and 55 years old with active or convalescent COVID-19. The CDR3 region has the sequence CASSNRGLTEAFF. The bases read TGTGCCAGTAGTAACAGGGGATTGACTGAAGCTTTCTTT.